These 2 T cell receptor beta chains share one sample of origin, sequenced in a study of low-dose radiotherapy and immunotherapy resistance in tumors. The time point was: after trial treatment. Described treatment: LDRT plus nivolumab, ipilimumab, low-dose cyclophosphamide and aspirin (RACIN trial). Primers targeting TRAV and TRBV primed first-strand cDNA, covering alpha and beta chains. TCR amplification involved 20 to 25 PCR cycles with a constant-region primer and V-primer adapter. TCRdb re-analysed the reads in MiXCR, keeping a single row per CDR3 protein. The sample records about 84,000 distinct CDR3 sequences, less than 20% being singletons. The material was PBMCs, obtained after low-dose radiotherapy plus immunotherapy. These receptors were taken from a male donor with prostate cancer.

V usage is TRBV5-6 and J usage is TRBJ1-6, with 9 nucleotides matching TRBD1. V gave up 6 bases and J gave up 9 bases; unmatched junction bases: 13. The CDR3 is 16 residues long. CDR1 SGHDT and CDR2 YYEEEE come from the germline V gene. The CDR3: CASTRKQGAGSSPLHF. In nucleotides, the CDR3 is TGTGCCAGCACCCGGAAACAGGGGGCCGGGAGTTCACCCCTCCACTTT.

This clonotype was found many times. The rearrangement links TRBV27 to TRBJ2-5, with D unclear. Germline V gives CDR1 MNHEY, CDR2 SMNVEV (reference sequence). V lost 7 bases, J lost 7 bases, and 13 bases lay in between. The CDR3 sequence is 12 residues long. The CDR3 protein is CASTAAWGTQYF. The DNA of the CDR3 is TGTGCCAGCACGGCAGCTTGGGGGACCCAGTACTTC.